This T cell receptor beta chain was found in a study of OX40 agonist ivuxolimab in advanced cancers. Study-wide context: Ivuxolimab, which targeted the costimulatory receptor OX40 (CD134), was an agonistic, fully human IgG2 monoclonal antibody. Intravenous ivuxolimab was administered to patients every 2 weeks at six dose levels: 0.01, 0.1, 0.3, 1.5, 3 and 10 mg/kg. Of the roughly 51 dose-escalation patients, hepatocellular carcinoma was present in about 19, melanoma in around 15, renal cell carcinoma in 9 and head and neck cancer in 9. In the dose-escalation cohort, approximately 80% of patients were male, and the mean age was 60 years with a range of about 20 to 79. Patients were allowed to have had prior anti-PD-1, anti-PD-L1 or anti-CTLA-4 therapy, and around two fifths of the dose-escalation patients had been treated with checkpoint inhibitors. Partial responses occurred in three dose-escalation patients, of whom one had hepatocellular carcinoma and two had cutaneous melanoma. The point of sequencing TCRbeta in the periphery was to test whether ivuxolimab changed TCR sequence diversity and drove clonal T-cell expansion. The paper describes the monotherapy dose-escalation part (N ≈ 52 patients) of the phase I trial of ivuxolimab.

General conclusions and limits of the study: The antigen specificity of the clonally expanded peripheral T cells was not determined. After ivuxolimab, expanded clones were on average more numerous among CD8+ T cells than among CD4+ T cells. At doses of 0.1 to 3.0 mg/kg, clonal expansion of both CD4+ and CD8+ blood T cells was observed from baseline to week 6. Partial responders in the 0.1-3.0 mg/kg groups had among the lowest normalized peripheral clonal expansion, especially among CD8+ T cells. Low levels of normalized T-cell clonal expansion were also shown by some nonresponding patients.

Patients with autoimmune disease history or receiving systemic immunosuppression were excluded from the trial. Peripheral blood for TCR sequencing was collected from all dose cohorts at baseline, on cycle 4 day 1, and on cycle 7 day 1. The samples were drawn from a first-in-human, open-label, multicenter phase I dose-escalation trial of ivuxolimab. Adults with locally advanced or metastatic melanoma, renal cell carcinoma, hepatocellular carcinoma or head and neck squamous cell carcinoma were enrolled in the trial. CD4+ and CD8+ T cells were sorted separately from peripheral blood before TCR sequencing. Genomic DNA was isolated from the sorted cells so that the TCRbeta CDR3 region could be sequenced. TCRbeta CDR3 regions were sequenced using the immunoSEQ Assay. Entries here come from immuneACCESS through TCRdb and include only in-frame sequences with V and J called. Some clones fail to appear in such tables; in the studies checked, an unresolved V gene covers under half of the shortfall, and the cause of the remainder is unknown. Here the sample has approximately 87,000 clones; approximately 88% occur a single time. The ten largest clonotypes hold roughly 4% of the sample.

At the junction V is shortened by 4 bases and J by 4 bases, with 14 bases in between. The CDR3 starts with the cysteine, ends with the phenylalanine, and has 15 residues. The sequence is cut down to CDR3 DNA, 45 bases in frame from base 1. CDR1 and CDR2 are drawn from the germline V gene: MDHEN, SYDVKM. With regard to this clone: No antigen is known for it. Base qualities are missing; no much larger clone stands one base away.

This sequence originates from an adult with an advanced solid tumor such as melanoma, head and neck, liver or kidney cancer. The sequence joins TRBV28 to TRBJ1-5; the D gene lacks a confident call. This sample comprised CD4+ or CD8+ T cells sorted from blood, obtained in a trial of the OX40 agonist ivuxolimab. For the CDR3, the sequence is CASSSRVLVNQPQHF. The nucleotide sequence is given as TGTGCCAGCAGTTCGCGGGTGTTAGTTAATCAGCCCCAGCATTTT.